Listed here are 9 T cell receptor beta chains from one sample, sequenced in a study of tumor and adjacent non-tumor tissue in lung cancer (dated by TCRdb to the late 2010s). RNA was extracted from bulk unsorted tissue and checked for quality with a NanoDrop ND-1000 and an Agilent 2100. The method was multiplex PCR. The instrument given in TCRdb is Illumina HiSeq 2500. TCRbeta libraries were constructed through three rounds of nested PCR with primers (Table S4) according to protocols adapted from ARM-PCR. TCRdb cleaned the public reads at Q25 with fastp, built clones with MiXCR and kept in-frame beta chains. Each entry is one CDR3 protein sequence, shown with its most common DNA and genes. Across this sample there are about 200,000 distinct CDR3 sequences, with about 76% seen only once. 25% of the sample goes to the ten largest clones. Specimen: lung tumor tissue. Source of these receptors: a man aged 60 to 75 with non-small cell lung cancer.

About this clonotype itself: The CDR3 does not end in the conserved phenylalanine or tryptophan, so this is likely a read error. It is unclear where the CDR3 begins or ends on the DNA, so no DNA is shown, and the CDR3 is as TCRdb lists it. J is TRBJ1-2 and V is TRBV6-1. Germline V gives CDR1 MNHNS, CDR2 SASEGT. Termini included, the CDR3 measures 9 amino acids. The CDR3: CASSIPGTL.

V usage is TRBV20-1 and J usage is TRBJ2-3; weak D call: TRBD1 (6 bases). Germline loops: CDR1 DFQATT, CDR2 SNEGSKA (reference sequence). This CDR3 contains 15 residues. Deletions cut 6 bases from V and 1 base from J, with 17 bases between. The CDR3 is CSARGVRGCTDTQYF. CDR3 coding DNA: TGCAGTGCCCGAGGGGTGAGGGGGTGCACAGATACGCAGTATTTT.

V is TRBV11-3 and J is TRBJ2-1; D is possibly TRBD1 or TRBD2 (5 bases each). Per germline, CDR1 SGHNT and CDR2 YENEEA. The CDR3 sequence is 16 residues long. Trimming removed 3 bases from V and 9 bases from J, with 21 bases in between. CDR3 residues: CASSLISVGRDSEQFF. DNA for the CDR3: TGTGCCAGCAGCTTGATTAGCGTGGGGAGAGACAGTGAGCAGTTCTTC.

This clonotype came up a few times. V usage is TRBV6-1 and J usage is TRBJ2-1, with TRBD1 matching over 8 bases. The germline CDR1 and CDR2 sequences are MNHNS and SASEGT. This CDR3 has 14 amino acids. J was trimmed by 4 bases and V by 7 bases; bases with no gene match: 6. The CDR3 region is CASTRTGLYNEQFF. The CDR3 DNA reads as TGTGCCAGCACCCGGACAGGGCTATACAATGAGCAGTTCTTC.

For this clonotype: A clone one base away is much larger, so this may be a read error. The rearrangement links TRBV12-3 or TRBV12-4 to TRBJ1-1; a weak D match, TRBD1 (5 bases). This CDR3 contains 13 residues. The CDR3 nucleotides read TGTGCCAGCAGTTTATTGAGGGGCACTGTAGCTTTCTTT. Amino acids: CASSLLRGTVAFF.

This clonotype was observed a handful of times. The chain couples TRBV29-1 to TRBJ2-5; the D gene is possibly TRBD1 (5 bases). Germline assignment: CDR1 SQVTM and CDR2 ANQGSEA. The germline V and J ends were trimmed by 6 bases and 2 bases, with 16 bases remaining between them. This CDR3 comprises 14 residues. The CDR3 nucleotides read TGCAGCGTCGCCGGACAAAAACTTCAAGAGACCCAGTACTTC. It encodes CSVAGQKLQETQYF.

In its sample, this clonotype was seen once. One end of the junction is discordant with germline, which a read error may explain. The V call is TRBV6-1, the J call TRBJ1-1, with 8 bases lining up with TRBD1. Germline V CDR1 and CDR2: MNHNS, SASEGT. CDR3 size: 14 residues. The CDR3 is CASSFHRGNTEVFF. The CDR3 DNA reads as TGTGCCAGCAGTTTCCACAGGGGGAACACTGAAGTTTTCTTT.

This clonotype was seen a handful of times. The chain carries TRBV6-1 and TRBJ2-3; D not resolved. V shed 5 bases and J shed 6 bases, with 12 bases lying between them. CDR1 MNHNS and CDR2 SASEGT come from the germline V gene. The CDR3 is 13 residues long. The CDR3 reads CASSSGGVDTQYF. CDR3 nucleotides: TGTGCCAGCAGTTCAGGTGGCGTGGATACGCAGTATTTT.

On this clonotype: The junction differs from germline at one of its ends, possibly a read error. The CDR3 loop is CSALTGMNIEAFF. Here the CDR3 DNA reads TGCAGCGCTCTAACAGGGATGAACATTGAAGCTTTCTTT. The V call is TRBV20-1, the J call TRBJ1-1; D perhaps matches TRBD1 (6 bases). The CDR3 runs to 13 residues. CDR1 DFQATT and CDR2 SNEGSKA come from the germline V gene (reference sequence).